A single sample gave rise to the 17 T cell receptor beta chains below, sequenced in a study of blood T cells in healthy people across ages. The second PCR ran about 6 to 12 cycles with a sample-barcoded 5' primer and J-beta primers. TCRdb itself ran the 5' RACE reads through MiXCR, one entry per CDR3 protein. The table has some 860,000 distinct CDR3 sequences, roughly three fifths seen once; the top ten hold roughly 25%. Specimen: blood. The source is a man aged 40-49 years in good health.

The rearrangement uses TRBV24-1 and TRBJ2-3, with D unclear. The V gene lost 10 bases and the J gene lost 6 bases, with 10 bases spanning the gap. Germline V gives CDR1 KGHDR, CDR2 SFDVKD. This CDR3 is 11 amino acids long. CDR3 sequence: CATSLSDTQYF. CDR3 nucleotides: TGTGCCACGAGCTTGTCGGATACGCAGTATTTT.

V and J are TRBV7-2 and TRBJ1-6; no reliable D call. Per germline, CDR1 SGHTA and CDR2 FQGNSA. This CDR3 is 16 amino acids long. Trimming left V 6 bases short and J 8 bases short, with 20 bases between. CDR3 nucleotides: TGTGCCAGCAGTTCCGAGGTCCCACGGCGCGATTCACCCCTCCACTTT. Translation: CASSSEVPRRDSPLHF.

This chain connects TRBV5-1 to TRBJ2-4; TRBD1 or TRBD2 may be the D gene (5 bases each). With the DNA end fitting TRBJ2-7 better, the J assignment may be wrong. CDR1 is SGHRS and CDR2 is YFSETQ in the germline V gene. The CDR3 is made up of 17 amino acids. CDR3 nucleotide sequence: TGCGCCAGCAGCTCGGGCCTACTGAGGGACCCTAGAATCGAGCAGTACTTC. Residues: CASSSGLLRDPRIEQYF.

This clonotype was observed a few times. V is TRBV7-9 and J is TRBJ2-5, with 9 bases fitting TRBD2. CDR1 is SEHNR and CDR2 is FQNEAQ in the germline V gene (reference sequence). V dropped 3 bases and J dropped 1; count of bases not matched to a gene: 3. The CDR3 is 15 amino acids. The CDR3: CASSFLAGPQETQYF. The CDR3 DNA reads as TGTGCCAGCAGCTTCCTAGCGGGACCCCAAGAGACCCAGTACTTC.

This clonotype has a handful of counts. The chain has TRBV5-8 and TRBJ2-1, with D possibly being TRBD2 (6 bases). V lost 3 bases and J lost 7, with 17 bases in between. The length of the CDR3 is 15 residues. Germline CDR1 SGHTS, CDR2 YDEGEE. The CDR3 loop is CASSWGDFNRNEQFF. CDR3 in DNA: TGTGCCAGCAGCTGGGGGGACTTCAATCGGAATGAGCAGTTCTTC.

This chain uses TRBV20-1 with TRBJ2-5, with D perhaps TRBD1 or TRBD2 (5 bases each). The CDR3 contains 15 residues. The V and J ends lost 6 bases and 0 bases respectively, with 17 bases between them. The germline CDR1 and CDR2 sequences are DFQATT and SNEGSKA (reference sequence). This CDR3 is CSAPIPGTNQETQYF. The CDR3 DNA is TGCAGTGCCCCAATTCCAGGGACCAACCAAGAGACCCAGTACTTC.

The chain couples TRBV12-3 or TRBV12-4 to TRBJ2-5; D ambiguous. This CDR3 is 16 amino acids long. V was clipped by 2 bases and J by 5 bases, with 18 bases between them. The CDR3 bases are TGTGCCAGCAGTTTAATCCCGGACCCCGGACGGGAGACCCAGTACTTC. Protein product: CASSLIPDPGRETQYF.

In its sample, this clonotype was seen a few times. The chain combines TRBV29-1 with TRBJ2-7; TRBD1 is a possible D gene (6 bases). The CDR3 has 14 amino acids. Between the trimmed V and J ends, which lost 3 bases and 2 bases, there was a span of 14 bases. The V gene's germline CDR1 is SQVTM and CDR2 ANQGSEA. The CDR3 DNA is TGCAGCGTTGAGACCGGGACACAGACCTACGAGCAGTACTTC. Translation: CSVETGTQTYEQYF.

This clonotype was counted only a few times. This chain connects TRBV5-1 to TRBJ2-3, with D perhaps matching TRBD1 (6 bases). V shed 5 bases and J shed 3 bases, with 16 bases lying between them. The length of the CDR3 is 15 residues. Per the germline V gene, CDR1 is SGHRS and CDR2 is YFSETQ. As DNA, the CDR3 is TGCGCCAGCAGTACCGAGGGGGTGAGGACAGATACGCAGTATTTT. It yields the protein CASSTEGVRTDTQYF.

This CDR3 is CASSQEGLSVYNEQFF. For the CDR3, the DNA is TGCGCCAGCAGCCAAGAGGGACTAAGCGTTTACAATGAGCAGTTCTTC. J is TRBJ2-1 and V is TRBV4-1, with 7 bases aligning to TRBD2. Germline CDR1 and CDR2: MGHRA and YSYEKL. The CDR3 covers 16 residues. J lost 4 bases, V lost 0 bases, and 6 bases had no gene match.

V is TRBV9 and J is TRBJ1-5, with a weak D call TRBD1 (5 bases). Trimming pared 0 bases from V and 9 bases from J, leaving 16 bases between. Per germline, CDR1 SGDLS and CDR2 YYNGEE. This CDR3 region has 15 residues. CDR3 coding DNA: TGTGCCAGCAGCGTAGGTGGGACGGAATTGAGGCCCCAGCATTTT. It is translated as CASSVGGTELRPQHF.

The chain employs TRBV20-1 and TRBJ1-6; possible D gene TRBD1, 5 bases. In germline, CDR1 is DFQATT, CDR2 SNEGSKA (reference sequence). This CDR3 has 13 residues. V lost 0 bases and J 14 bases, leaving 14 bases between the germline ends. The CDR3 loop reads CSAREGAAPTLHF. The CDR3 DNA sequence: TGCAGTGCTAGAGAAGGGGCCGCTCCAACCCTCCACTTT.

The chain carries TRBV6-1 and TRBJ1-2, with a weak D call TRBD1 (5 bases). The CDR3 contains 12 residues. Germline V gene data show CDR1 as MNHNS and CDR2 as SASEGT. V lost 6 bases and J 5 bases, leaving 10 bases between the germline ends. CDR3 sequence: CASRPQVYGYTF. DNA for the CDR3: TGTGCCAGCAGGCCACAGGTTTATGGCTACACCTTC.

The chain has TRBV5-1 and TRBJ2-3; D possibly corresponds to TRBD2 (7 bases). Trimming stripped 4 bases from V and 2 bases from J, with 17 bases between. The germline CDR1 and CDR2 sequences are SGHRS and YFSETQ. CDR3 length: 16 amino acids. The CDR3 region has the DNA TGCGCCAGCAGCGGAGGACAGCGGGATCCCACAGATACGCAGTATTTT. Protein: CASSGGQRDPTDTQYF. Full variable domain (remainder filled in from reference TRBV5-1 and TRBJ2-3): KAGVTQTPRYLIKTRGQQVTLSCSPISGHRSVSWYQQTPGQGLQFLFEYFSETQRNKGNFPGRFSGRQFSNSRSEMNVSTLELGDSALYLCASSGGQRDPTDTQYFGPGTRLTVL.

The V call is TRBV20-1, the J call TRBJ1-5; no reliable D call. The CDR3 runs to 15 residues. Germline V gives CDR1 DFQATT, CDR2 SNEGSKA (reference sequence). V lost 0 bases, J lost 3 bases, and 12 bases lay in between. CDR3 in DNA: TGCAGTGCTAGAGAGTCCGGGTGGGCCAATCAGCCCCAGCATTTT. Translating gives CSARESGWANQPQHF.

About this clonotype: Relative to the germline gene, one junction end is altered; a read error may explain this. The genes are TRBV11-3 and TRBJ2-5; D gene uncertain. Germline loops: CDR1 SGHNT, CDR2 YENEEA. This CDR3 contains 17 residues. This CDR3 is CASSLGLAETYQEAQYF. In DNA form, the CDR3 reads TGTGCCAGCAGCTTAGGATTGGCGGAGACGTACCAAGAGGCCCAGTACTTC.

The chain's CDR3 is CAISESDRESYEQYF. Written as DNA, the CDR3 is TGTGCCATCAGTGAGTCGGACAGGGAATCCTACGAGCAGTACTTC. The chain links TRBV10-3 to TRBJ2-7, with 8 bases matching TRBD1. Germline CDR1 is ENHRY and CDR2 is SYGVKD. This CDR3 has 15 residues. The V gene end was trimmed by 0 bases and the J gene end by 1 base; junction bases not matched to a gene: 2.